A selection of T cell receptor beta chains follows, all from one sample in a study of cytomegalovirus exposure and HLA in healthy donors. Measured with immunoSEQ multiplex PCR; TCRdb has only the in-frame clones, and not every one. The table has under 300,000 clones, almost 90% seen once. Sequences were obtained from PBMCs. These receptor sequences come from a woman younger than 35 in good health and CMV-seronegative. Both conserved end residues are part of each CDR3. Each record gives: D gene, clone size, V gene, J gene, CDR3 length, CDR3 protein, CDR3 DNA. D genes are given only for firm matches. Clone size appears in some rows only: once, few, many, or a class for an expanded clone.

d_call: .
clone_size: .
v_call: TRBV5-1
j_call: TRBJ2-5
cdr3_length: 14
cdr3_aa: CASSPASAQETQYF
cdr3_nt: TGCGCCAGCAGCCCGGCGAGCGCACAAGAGACCCAGTACTTC

d_call: .
clone_size: .
v_call: TRBV29-1
j_call: TRBJ2-3
cdr3_length: 15
cdr3_aa: CSVEDLRGALSTQYF
cdr3_nt: TGCAGCGTTGAAGATCTCCGAGGAGCGCTCTCTACGCAGTATTTT

d_call: .
clone_size: .
v_call: TRBV29-1
j_call: TRBJ1-1
cdr3_length: 10
cdr3_aa: CSDELNQAFF
cdr3_nt: TGCAGCGATGAACTAAACCAAGCTTTCTTT

d_call: .
clone_size: once
v_call: TRBV9
j_call: TRBJ1-5
cdr3_length: 14
cdr3_aa: CASSVGGSNQPQHF
cdr3_nt: TGTGCCAGCAGCGTGGGAGGTAGCAATCAGCCCCAGCATTTT

d_call: .
clone_size: .
v_call: TRBV9
j_call: TRBJ1-6
cdr3_length: 15
cdr3_aa: CASSVEQIYNSPLHF
cdr3_nt: TGTGCCAGCAGCGTAGAACAGATCTATAATTCACCCCTCCACTTT

d_call: TRBD1
clone_size: .
v_call: TRBV28
j_call: TRBJ2-5
cdr3_length: 14
cdr3_aa: CASSWDRRQETQYF
cdr3_nt: TGTGCCAGCAGTTGGGACAGACGCCAGGAGACCCAGTACTTC

d_call: .
clone_size: .
v_call: TRBV7-6
j_call: TRBJ1-1
cdr3_length: 14
cdr3_aa: CASSFEPDSLEAFF
cdr3_nt: TGTGCCAGCAGCTTCGAACCGGACAGTTTAGAAGCTTTCTTT

d_call: .
clone_size: .
v_call: TRBV11-2
j_call: TRBJ2-6
cdr3_length: 15
cdr3_aa: CASGPGVSGANVLTF
cdr3_nt: TGTGCCAGCGGCCCAGGGGTCTCTGGGGCCAACGTCCTGACTTTC

d_call: TRBD1
clone_size: .
v_call: TRBV28
j_call: TRBJ1-6
cdr3_length: 15
cdr3_aa: CASSFTGGLNSPLHF
cdr3_nt: TGTGCCAGCAGTTTTACAGGGGGCCTCAATTCACCCCTCCACTTT

d_call: .
clone_size: .
v_call: TRBV5-1
j_call: TRBJ2-3
cdr3_length: 15
cdr3_aa: CASSLWFRSTDTQYF
cdr3_nt: TGCGCCAGCAGCTTGTGGTTCAGGAGCACAGATACGCAGTATTTT

d_call: .
clone_size: few
v_call: TRBV2
j_call: TRBJ1-6
cdr3_length: 13
cdr3_aa: CASSVQVVSPLHF
cdr3_nt: TGTGCCAGCAGTGTTCAGGTTGTTTCACCCCTCCACTTT